The 12 T cell receptor beta chains in this list originate from one sample, sequenced in a study of T cell responses to AZD1222 COVID-19 vaccine. Measured with immunoSEQ multiplex PCR; TCRdb has only the in-frame clones, and not every one. The repertoire holds about 130,000 clones, roughly 80% seen once, with about 4% in the top ten. Specimen: peripheral blood, collected on day 0 of AZD1222 vaccination. The receptor source for this set is an adult in good health.

The rearrangement joins TRBV6-1 to TRBJ1-1; a possible D gene is TRBD1 (5 bases). Germline CDR1 reads MNHNS; CDR2 reads SASEGT. Trimming removed 1 base at V and 10 bases at J, with 10 bases between. The CDR3 covers 12 residues. The CDR3 is CASSEVAGPAFF. The CDR3 bases are TGTGCCAGCAGTGAAGTGGCAGGGCCAGCTTTCTTT.

This chain connects TRBV28 to TRBJ1-1; D unclear. CDR3 length equals 13 residues. The ends were cut back, 6 bases at V and 0 bases at J, with 8 bases in the middle. The germline V gene encodes CDR1 MDHEN and CDR2 SYDVKM. The CDR3 coding sequence is TGTGCCAGCAGGTCGACATTGAACACTGAAGCTTTCTTT. Translating it yields CASRSTLNTEAFF.

V gene TRBV5-6 combines with J gene TRBJ2-1; TRBD1 matches 8 bases. There are 14 residues in the CDR3. V trimming: 4 bases; J trimming: 8 bases; junction bases outside the gene matches: 8. Germline CDR1 reads SGHDT; CDR2 reads YYEEEE. As DNA, the CDR3 is TGTGCCAGCAGCATACTACAGGGGGGAGATGAGCAGTTCTTC. It yields the protein CASSILQGGDEQFF.

V is TRBV6-5 and J is TRBJ2-5, with D possibly being TRBD1 or TRBD2 (5 bases each). Germline CDR1 reads MNHEY; CDR2 reads SVGAGI. Trimming removed 5 bases from V and 2 bases from J, with 12 bases in between. The CDR3 consists of 14 residues. CDR3 sequence (DNA): TGTGCCAGCAGTCTGGGACCGAGTCAAGAGACCCAGTACTTC. Its protein is CASSLGPSQETQYF.

The chain recombines TRBV29-1 with TRBJ1-1; D remains ambiguous. CDR1 and CDR2 (germline): SQVTM, ANQGSEA. The CDR3 runs 12 residues. V was cut by 7 bases and J by 5 bases, with 14 bases left in between. The CDR3 bases are TGCAGCGCAACTCTCTCAGGTACTGAAGCTTTCTTT. Amino acids: CSATLSGTEAFF. The entire variable domain, with the rest obtained from reference TRBV29-1 and TRBJ1-1, is as follows: SAVISQKPSRDICQRGTSLTIQCQVDSQVTMMFWYRQQPGQSLTLIATANQGSEATYESGFVIDKFPISRPNLTFSTLTVSNMSPEDSSIYLCSATLSGTEAFFGQGTRLTVV.

The genes are TRBV7-9 and TRBJ1-2; D possibly corresponds to TRBD1 (5 bases). Germline V lookup: CDR1 SEHNR, CDR2 FQNEAQ (reference sequence). The CDR3 extends over 15 amino acids. The V and J ends lost 1 base and 4 bases respectively, with 13 bases between them. CDR3 DNA sequence: TGTGCCAGCAGCTTAGGACAGTCTTTCGGCTATGGCTACACCTTC. This encodes CASSLGQSFGYGYTF.

The rearrangement joins TRBV5-1 to TRBJ2-7, with 10 positions matching TRBD2. The V segment lost 4 bases and the J segment 4 bases; nucleotides outside the gene matches: 11. The germline CDR1 and CDR2 sequences are SGHRS and YFSETQ. The length of the CDR3 is 16 residues. CDR3 loop: CASSPRSGGAQYEQYF. The DNA of the CDR3 is TGCGCCAGCAGCCCTAGAAGCGGGGGGGCCCAGTACGAGCAGTACTTC.

V and J are TRBV7-9 and TRBJ2-7; D is possibly TRBD1 (6 bases). Trimming pared 5 bases from V and 1 base from J, leaving 12 bases between. The CDR3 contains 14 residues. Germline V gives CDR1 SEHNR, CDR2 FQNEAQ (reference sequence). The CDR3: CASSLRTDSYEQYF. The CDR3 nucleotides are TGTGCCAGCAGCCTTCGGACAGATTCCTACGAGCAGTACTTC.

This chain uses TRBV28 with TRBJ1-2; 7 bases line up with TRBD1. CDR1 and CDR2 (germline): MDHEN, SYDVKM. The CDR3 covers 13 residues. The ends lost 6 bases at V and 4 bases at J; junction bases unmatched: 5. The DNA of the CDR3 is TGTGCCAGCAGGCCGACAGGGACCTATGGCTACACCTTC. Translated, it gives CASRPTGTYGYTF.

The rearrangement links TRBV27 to TRBJ1-1, with TRBD1 as a possible D gene (6 bases). The V and J ends lost 5 bases and 0 bases respectively, with 25 bases between them. The CDR3 covers 19 residues. Germline loops: CDR1 MNHEY, CDR2 SMNVEV (reference sequence). CDR3 protein: CASSPNSGTKQFVNTEAFF. The DNA for the CDR3 is TGTGCCAGCAGTCCGAATTCCGGGACAAAGCAATTTGTGAACACTGAAGCTTTCTTT.

In its sample, this clone was seen once. The CDR3 DNA reads TGCGCCAGCAGCCAAGACCTCGGCGGGGGTCGGGGCTACACCTTC. It translates to CASSQDLGGGRGYTF. J is TRBJ1-2 and V is TRBV4-1; perhaps TRBD1 as D (5 bases). CDR3 length equals 15 residues. Germline CDR1 reads MGHRA; CDR2 reads YSYEKL. V gave up 0 bases and J gave up 8 bases, with 16 bases separating them.

CDR3 DNA sequence: TGCGCCAGCAGCCCGCGGCCGATGAGACAGGGAGTCCACGAGCAGTACTTC. This encodes CASSPRPMRQGVHEQYF. This chain links TRBV5-1 with TRBJ2-7; 7 nucleotides match TRBD1. The germline gives CDR1 SGHRS, CDR2 YFSETQ. The CDR3 length is 17 residues. Trimming at V came to 4 bases and at J to 5 bases, leaving 18 bases not matched to a gene.